This T cell receptor beta chain came from a study of OX40 agonist ivuxolimab in advanced cancers. Germline CDR1 MNHEY, CDR2 SVGAGI. The length of the CDR3 is 14 residues. V dropped 6 bases and J dropped 1 base, with 9 bases sitting between them. The table came from immunoSEQ multiplex PCR; TCRdb's copy has only in-frame clones and leaves some out. This sample has 76,000 or so clones, with over 90% found just once. Sequenced here: CD4+ or CD8+ T cells sorted from blood, sampled in a trial of the OX40 agonist ivuxolimab. This receptor was obtained from an adult with an advanced solid tumor such as melanoma, head and neck, liver or kidney cancer. V is TRBV6-5 and J is TRBJ2-2, with D perhaps matching TRBD2 (5 bases). DNA of the CDR3: TGTGCCAGCAGCCGAAGCGGGAACACCGGGGAGCTGTTTTTT. Translating it yields CASSRSGNTGELFF.